Below, 13 T cell receptor beta chains from the same sample are listed, as sequenced in a study of kidney transplant recipient with SARS-CoV-2 infection. TCRdb processed the reads anew with MiXCR; each CDR3 protein has one entry. This table holds 200,000 to 300,000 distinct CDR3 sequences, 25% to 30% found once. The sample here was a blood sample, taken at baseline and on day 111 from a kidney transplant recipient. These receptors were collected from a young adult male patient who had COVID-19 and was a kidney transplant recipient. The graft donor may have contributed some T cells.

As to this clonotype: A far more abundant clone sits one base away, making this likely a read error. Since no conserved phenylalanine or tryptophan closes the CDR3, a read error is the likely cause. The rearrangement links TRBV6-5 to TRBJ2-5; 9 bases are a match to TRBD1. The V gene end was trimmed by 5 bases and the J gene end by 11 bases; junction bases not matched to a gene: 9. The CDR3 is 13 amino acids. The germline gives CDR1 MNHEY, CDR2 SVGAGI. The CDR3 loop is CASSRDRDAVQYL. The DNA for the CDR3 is TGTGCCAGCAGTAGGGACAGGGATGCTGTGCAGTACCTC.

As for this clonotype: A much larger clone lies a single base off, so this may be a read error. The rearrangement uses TRBV4-3 and TRBJ2-1; D assignment may be TRBD1 or TRBD2 (5 bases each). The V and J ends lost 1 base and 0 bases respectively, with 13 bases between them. The CDR3 runs 17 residues. CDR1 is LGHNA and CDR2 is YSLEER in the germline V gene. Here the CDR3 reads CASSQGGDGGSYNEQFF. Here the CDR3 DNA reads TGCGCCAGCAGCCAAGGTGGGGACGGTGGCTCCTACAATGAGCAGTTCTTC.

About this clonotype: The junction differs from germline at one of its ends, possibly a read error. The chain combines TRBV25-1 with TRBJ1-1; D may be TRBD1 (5 bases). Germline V gene sequence: CDR1 MGHDK, CDR2 SYGVNS. The CDR3 runs 13 residues. The CDR3 region is CASSLGGNTVAFF. The DNA of the CDR3 is TGTGCCAGCAGCCTGGGGGGGAACACTGTAGCTTTCTTT.

A remark on this clonotype: A much larger clone differs from this one at a single base, so this may be a read error. J is TRBJ2-7 and V is TRBV2, with a weak D call TRBD2 (6 bases). The V end was cut by 6 bases, the J end by 6 bases, with 18 bases between. Germline V gene data show CDR1 as SNHLY and CDR2 as FYNNEI. CDR3 size: 14 residues. As DNA, the CDR3 is TGTGCCAGCAGCCAAACGGGACTCGACGTCGAGCAGTACTTC. It translates to CASSQTGLDVEQYF.

The chain is built from TRBV7-4 and TRBJ1-2; D not resolved. From germline, CDR1 is SGHVT and CDR2 SQSDAQ. The CDR3 has 17 amino acids. Trimming stripped 5 bases from V and 4 bases from J, with 23 bases between. The CDR3 DNA sequence: TGTGCCAGCAGCATGTCCATTTCAGCTCGAAAGACCTATGGCTACACCTTC. Translation gives CASSMSISARKTYGYTF. The whole variable domain, filled in from reference TRBV7-4 and TRBJ1-2, reads GAGVSQSPRYKVAKRGRDVALRCDSISGHVTLYWYRQTLGQGSEVLTYSQSDAQRDKSGRPSGRFSAERPERSVSTLKIQRTEQGDSAVYLCASSMSISARKTYGYTFGSGTRLTVV.

About this clonotype itself: Possible read error: a much larger clone is one base away. The chain is built from TRBV29-1 and TRBJ1-3, with TRBD1 identical over 8 bases. This CDR3 has 13 residues. V trimming: 6 bases; J trimming: 4 bases; junction bases outside the gene matches: 5. From germline, CDR1 is SQVTM and CDR2 ANQGSEA. The chain's CDR3 is CSVETGEGNTIYF. As DNA, the CDR3 is TGCAGCGTAGAGACAGGGGAAGGAAACACCATATATTTT.

For this clonotype: A single base separates this from a much larger clone, so it may be a read error. This chain joins TRBV28 and TRBJ1-1; D ambiguous. The CDR3 is 14 residues long. From germline, CDR1 is MDHEN and CDR2 SYDVKM. The ends were cut back, 8 bases at V and 1 base at J, with 14 bases in the middle. CDR3 DNA: TGTGCCAGCGGAATACCGCAGACGAACACTGAAGCTTTCTTT. Encoded protein: CASGIPQTNTEAFF.

This clonotype was counted many times. The genes are TRBV6-5 and TRBJ2-7, with TRBD1 matching 9 bases. Germline loops: CDR1 MNHEY, CDR2 SVGAGI. J was trimmed by 6 bases and V by 7 bases; bases with no gene match: 4. The CDR3 covers 12 residues. In nucleotides, the CDR3 is TGTGCCAGCATTATACAGGGGGCCGAGCAGTACTTC. This gives the protein CASIIQGAEQYF.

This clonotype has a count of ten or more. This chain links TRBV5-8 with TRBJ1-6; D not resolved. Germline V gives CDR1 SGHTS, CDR2 YDEGEE. CDR3 size: 15 residues. The V and J ends lost 6 bases and 2 bases respectively, with 12 bases between them. CDR3 region: CASTPPGAYNSPLHF. CDR3 in DNA: TGTGCCAGCACCCCGCCGGGTGCCTATAATTCACCCCTCCACTTT.

This clonotype came up many times. V is TRBV2 and J is TRBJ1-6; D is undetermined. This CDR3 region has 13 residues. Deletions cut 5 bases from V and 9 bases from J, with 11 bases between. The germline V gene has CDR1 SNHLY and CDR2 FYNNEI. CDR3: CASSPGKVSPLHF. DNA of the CDR3: TGTGCCAGCAGTCCCGGGAAGGTTTCACCCCTCCACTTT.

As for this clonotype: A read error may explain this, as a much larger clone is one base away. The chain couples TRBV9 to TRBJ2-2; 9 nucleotides line up with TRBD1. There are 18 residues in the CDR3. Germline V lookup: CDR1 SGDLS, CDR2 YYNGEE. The J segment lost 7 bases and the V segment lost 3 bases, leaving 16 bases of the junction unmatched. The CDR3 region has the DNA TGTGCCAGCAGCGAACTCATGGGCGGACAGGGGTTCGGCGGGGAGCTGTTTTTT. Amino acid sequence: CASSELMGGQGFGGELFF.

In this sample, this clonotype turned up many times. The genes are TRBV5-6 and TRBJ1-1, with TRBD1 matching over 7 bases. Germline V CDR1 and CDR2: SGHDT, YYEEEE. The CDR3 extends over 16 amino acids. V was clipped by 4 bases and J by 1 base; unmatched bases: 10. The CDR3 DNA sequence: TGTGCCAGCAGCACCTTATCTCCAGGGGGGAACACTGAAGCTTTCTTT. It yields the protein CASSTLSPGGNTEAFF.

On this clonotype: This may be a read error: a much more frequent sequence differs by one nucleotide. No DNA is shown, since the ends of the CDR3 on it are uncertain; the CDR3 is the one TCRdb lists. The chain is built from TRBV7-5 and TRBJ1-2. TRBV7-5 represents a pseudogene. The CDR3 totals 19 residues, both ends included. CDR3 region: CISVPETFFEVGKTHGYTF.